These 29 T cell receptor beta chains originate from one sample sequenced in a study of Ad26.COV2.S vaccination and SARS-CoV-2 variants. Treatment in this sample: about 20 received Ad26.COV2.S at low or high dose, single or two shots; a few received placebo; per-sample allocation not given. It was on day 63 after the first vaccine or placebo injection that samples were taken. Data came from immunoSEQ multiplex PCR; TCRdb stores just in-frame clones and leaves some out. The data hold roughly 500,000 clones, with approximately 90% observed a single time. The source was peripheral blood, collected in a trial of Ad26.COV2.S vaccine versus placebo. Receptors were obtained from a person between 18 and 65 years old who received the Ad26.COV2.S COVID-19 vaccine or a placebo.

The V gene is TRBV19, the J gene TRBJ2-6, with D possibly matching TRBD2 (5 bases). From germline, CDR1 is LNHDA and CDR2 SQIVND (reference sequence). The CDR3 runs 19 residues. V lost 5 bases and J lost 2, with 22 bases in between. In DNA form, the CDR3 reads TGTGCCAGTAGTGGCCCCGGGGTGGGAGAATACACTGGGGCCAACGTCCTGACTTTC. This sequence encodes CASSGPGVGEYTGANVLTF.

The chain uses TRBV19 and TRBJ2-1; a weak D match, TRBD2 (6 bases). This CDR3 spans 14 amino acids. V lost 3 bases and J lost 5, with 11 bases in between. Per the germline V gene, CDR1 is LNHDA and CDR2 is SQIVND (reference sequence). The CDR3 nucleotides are TGTGCCAGTAGTATTGGGGGGTCGCACAATGAGCAGTTCTTC. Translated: CASSIGGSHNEQFF.

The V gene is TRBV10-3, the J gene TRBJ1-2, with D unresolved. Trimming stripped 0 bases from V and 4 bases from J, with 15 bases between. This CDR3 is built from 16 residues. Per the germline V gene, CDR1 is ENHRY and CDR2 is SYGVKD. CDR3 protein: CAISESVLGYGYGYTF. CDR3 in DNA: TGTGCCATCAGTGAGTCGGTCCTGGGATACGGCTATGGCTACACCTTC.

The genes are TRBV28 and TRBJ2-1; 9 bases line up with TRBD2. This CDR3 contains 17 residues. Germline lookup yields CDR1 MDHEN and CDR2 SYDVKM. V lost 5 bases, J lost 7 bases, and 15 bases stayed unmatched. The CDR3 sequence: CASSTPQGLAGRNEQFF. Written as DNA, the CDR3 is TGTGCCAGCAGTACCCCGCAAGGGCTAGCGGGAAGGAATGAGCAGTTCTTC. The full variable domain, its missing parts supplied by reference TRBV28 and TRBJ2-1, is DVKVTQSSRYLVKRTGEKVFLECVQDMDHENMFWYRQDPGLGLRLIYFSYDVKMKEKGDIPEGYSVSREKKERFSLILESASTNQTSMYLCASSTPQGLAGRNEQFFGPGTRLTVL.

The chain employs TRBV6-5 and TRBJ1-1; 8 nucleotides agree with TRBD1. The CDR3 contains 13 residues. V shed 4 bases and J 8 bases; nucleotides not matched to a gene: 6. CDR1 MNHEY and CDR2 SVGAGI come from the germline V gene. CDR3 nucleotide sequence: TGTGCCAGCAGTTCCAGAAACAGGGGGGAAGCTTTCTTT. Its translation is CASSSRNRGEAFF.

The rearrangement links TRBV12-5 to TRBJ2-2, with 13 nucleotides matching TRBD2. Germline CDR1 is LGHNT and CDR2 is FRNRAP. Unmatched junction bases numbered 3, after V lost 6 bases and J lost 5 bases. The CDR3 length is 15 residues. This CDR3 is CASGGTSGKTGELFF. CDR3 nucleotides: TGTGCTAGTGGGGGGACTAGCGGGAAGACCGGGGAGCTGTTTTTT.

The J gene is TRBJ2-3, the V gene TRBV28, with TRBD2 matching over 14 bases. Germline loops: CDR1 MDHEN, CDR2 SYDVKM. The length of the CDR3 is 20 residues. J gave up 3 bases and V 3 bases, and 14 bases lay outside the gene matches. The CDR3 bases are TGTGCCAGCAGTTTTGGTTTGCCCGGGACTAGCGGGAGAAGGACAGATACGCAGTATTTT. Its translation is CASSFGLPGTSGRRTDTQYF.

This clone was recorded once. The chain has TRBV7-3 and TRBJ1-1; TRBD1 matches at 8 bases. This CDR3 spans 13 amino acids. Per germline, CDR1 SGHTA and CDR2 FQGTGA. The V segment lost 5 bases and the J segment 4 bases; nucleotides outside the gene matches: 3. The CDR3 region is CASSRDRGTEAFF. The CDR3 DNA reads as TGTGCCAGCAGCAGAGACAGGGGCACTGAAGCTTTCTTT.

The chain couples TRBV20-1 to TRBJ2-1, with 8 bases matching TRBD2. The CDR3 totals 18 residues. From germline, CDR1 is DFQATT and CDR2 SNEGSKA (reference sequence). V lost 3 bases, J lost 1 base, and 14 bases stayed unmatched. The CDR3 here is CSASTPGATSVSYNEQFF. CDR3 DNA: TGCAGTGCTAGTACCCCCGGGGCGACTAGCGTATCCTACAATGAGCAGTTCTTC.

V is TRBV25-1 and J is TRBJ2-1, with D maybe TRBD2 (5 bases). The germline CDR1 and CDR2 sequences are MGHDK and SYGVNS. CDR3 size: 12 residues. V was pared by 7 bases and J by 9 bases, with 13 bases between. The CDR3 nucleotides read TGTGCCAGCACCCCGATCCGGGGTGAGCAGTTCTTC. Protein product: CASTPIRGEQFF.

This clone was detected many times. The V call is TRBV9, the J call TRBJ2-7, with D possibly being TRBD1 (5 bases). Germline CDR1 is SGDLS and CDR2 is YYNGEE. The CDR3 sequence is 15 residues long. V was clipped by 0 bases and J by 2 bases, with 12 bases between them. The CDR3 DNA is TGTGCCAGCAGCGTAGATTATGGCAGGGCCTACGAGCAGTACTTC. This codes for CASSVDYGRAYEQYF.

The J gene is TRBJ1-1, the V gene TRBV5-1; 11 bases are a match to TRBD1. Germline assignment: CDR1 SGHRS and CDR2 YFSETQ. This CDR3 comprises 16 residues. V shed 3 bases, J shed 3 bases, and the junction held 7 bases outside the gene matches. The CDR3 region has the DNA TGCGCCAGCAGCTCCGGGACAGGGGGGTTTGACACTGAAGCTTTCTTT. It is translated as CASSSGTGGFDTEAFF. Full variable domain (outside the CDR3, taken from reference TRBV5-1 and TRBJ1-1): KAGVTQTPRYLIKTRGQQVTLSCSPISGHRSVSWYQQTPGQGLQFLFEYFSETQRNKGNFPGRFSGRQFSNSRSEMNVSTLELGDSALYLCASSSGTGGFDTEAFFGQGTRLTVV.

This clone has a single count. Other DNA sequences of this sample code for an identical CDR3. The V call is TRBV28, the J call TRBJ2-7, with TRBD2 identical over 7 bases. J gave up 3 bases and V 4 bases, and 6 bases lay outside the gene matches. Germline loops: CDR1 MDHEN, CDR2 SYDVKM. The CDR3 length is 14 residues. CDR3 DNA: TGTGCCAGCAGTTCAACGGGCGGGGGCTACGAGCAGTACTTC. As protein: CASSSTGGGYEQYF.

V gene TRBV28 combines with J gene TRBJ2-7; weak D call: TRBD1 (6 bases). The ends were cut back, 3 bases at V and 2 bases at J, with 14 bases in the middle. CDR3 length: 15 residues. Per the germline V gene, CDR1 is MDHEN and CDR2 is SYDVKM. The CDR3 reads CASSFPTGATYEQYF. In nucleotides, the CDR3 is TGTGCCAGCAGTTTCCCGACAGGCGCAACCTACGAGCAGTACTTC.

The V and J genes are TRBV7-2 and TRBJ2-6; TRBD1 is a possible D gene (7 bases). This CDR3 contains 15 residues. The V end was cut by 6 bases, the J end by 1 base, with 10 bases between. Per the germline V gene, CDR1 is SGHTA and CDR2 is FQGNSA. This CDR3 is CASRQGGSGANVLTF. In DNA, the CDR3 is TGTGCCAGCAGGCAGGGGGGATCTGGGGCCAACGTCCTGACTTTC. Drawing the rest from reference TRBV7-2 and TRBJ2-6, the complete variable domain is GAGVSQSPSNKVTEKGKDVELRCDPISGHTALYWYRQSLGQGLEFLIYFQGNSAPDKSGLPSDRFSAERTGGSVSTLTIQRTQQEDSAVYLCASRQGGSGANVLTFGAGSRLTVL.

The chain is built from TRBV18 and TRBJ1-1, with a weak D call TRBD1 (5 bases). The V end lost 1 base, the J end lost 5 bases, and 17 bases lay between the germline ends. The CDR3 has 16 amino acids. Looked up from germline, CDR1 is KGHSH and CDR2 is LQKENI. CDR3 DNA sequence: TGTGCCAGCTCACCACGAGTCGTGCAGGGTATGACTGAAGCTTTCTTT. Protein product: CASSPRVVQGMTEAFF. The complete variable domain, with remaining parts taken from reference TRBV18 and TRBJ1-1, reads NAGVMQNPRHLVRRRGQEARLRCSPMKGHSHVYWYRQLPEEGLKFMVYLQKENIIDESGMPKERFSAEFPKEGPSILRIQQVVRGDSAAYFCASSPRVVQGMTEAFFGQGTRLTVV.

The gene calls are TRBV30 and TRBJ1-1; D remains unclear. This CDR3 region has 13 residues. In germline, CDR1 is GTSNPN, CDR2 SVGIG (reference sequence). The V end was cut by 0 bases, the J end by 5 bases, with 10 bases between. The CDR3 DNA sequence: TGTGCCTGGAGTGTGTTGGTGGTAACTGAAGCTTTCTTT. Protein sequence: CAWSVLVVTEAFF. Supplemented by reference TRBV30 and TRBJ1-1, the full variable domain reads SQTIHQWPATLVQPVGSPLSLECTVEGTSNPNLYWYRQAAGRGLQLLFYSVGIGQISSEVPQNLSASRPQDRQFILSSKKLLLSDSGFYLCAWSVLVVTEAFFGQGTRLTVV.

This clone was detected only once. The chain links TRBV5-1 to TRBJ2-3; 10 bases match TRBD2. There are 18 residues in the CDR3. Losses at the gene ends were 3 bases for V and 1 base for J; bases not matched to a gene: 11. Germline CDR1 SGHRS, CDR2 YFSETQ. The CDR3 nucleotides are TGCGCCAGCAGCTCCTCCCCTAGCGGGAGTCGGGGCACAGATACGCAGTATTTT. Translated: CASSSSPSGSRGTDTQYF.

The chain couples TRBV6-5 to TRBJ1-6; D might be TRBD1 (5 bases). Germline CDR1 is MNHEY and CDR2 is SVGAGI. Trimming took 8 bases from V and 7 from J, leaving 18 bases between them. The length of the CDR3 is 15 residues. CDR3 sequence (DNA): TGTGCCAGCTGCGATGGACATAGGCCCAATTCACCCCTCCACTTT. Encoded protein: CASCDGHRPNSPLHF.

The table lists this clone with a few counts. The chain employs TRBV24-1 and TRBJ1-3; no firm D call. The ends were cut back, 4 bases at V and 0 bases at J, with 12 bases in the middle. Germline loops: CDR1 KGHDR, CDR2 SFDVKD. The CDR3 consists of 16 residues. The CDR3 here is CATSDPGSDSGNTIYF. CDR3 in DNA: TGTGCCACCAGTGACCCAGGCTCGGACTCTGGAAACACCATATATTTT.

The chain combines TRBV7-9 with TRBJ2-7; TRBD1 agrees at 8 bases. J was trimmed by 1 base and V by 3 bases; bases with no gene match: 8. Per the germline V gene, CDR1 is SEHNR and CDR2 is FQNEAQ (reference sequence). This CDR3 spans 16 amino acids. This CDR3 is CASSLMGQAVSYEQYF. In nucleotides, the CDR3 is TGTGCCAGCAGCTTGATGGGACAGGCGGTTTCCTACGAGCAGTACTTC.

CDR3 sequence: CASSPPPTGDEQFF. The CDR3 DNA reads as TGTGCCAGCAGCCCCCCCCCGACTGGAGATGAGCAGTTCTTC. The chain has TRBV7-2 and TRBJ2-1; D is undetermined. The germline V gene has CDR1 SGHTA and CDR2 FQGNSA. The CDR3 is 14 residues long. V lost 5 bases, J lost 8 bases, and 16 bases lay in between.

The CDR3 here is CASSVAASSYGYTF. CDR3 DNA: TGTGCCAGCAGCGTGGCAGCAAGTTCCTATGGCTACACCTTC. The chain employs TRBV9 and TRBJ1-2; D not resolved. The length of the CDR3 is 14 residues. CDR1 is SGDLS and CDR2 is YYNGEE in the germline V gene. V gave up 2 bases and J gave up 4 bases, with 12 bases separating them.

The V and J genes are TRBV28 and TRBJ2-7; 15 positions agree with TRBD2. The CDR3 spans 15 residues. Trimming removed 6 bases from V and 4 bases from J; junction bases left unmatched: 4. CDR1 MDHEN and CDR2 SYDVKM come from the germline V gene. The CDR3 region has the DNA TGTGCCAGCAGCCCGGGACTAGCGGGAGGATACGAGCAGTACTTC. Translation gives CASSPGLAGGYEQYF.

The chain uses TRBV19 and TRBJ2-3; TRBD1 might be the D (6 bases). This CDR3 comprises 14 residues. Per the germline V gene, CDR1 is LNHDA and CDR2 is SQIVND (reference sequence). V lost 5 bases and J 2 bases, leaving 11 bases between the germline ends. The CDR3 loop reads CASSAKGVTDTQYF. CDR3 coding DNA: TGTGCCAGTAGTGCCAAGGGGGTCACAGATACGCAGTATTTT.

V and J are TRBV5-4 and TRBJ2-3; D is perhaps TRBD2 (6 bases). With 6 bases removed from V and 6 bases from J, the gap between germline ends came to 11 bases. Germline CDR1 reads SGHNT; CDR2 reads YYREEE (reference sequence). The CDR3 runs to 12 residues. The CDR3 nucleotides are TGTGCCAGCATATCTGGGGGGGATACGCAGTATTTT. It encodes CASISGGDTQYF.

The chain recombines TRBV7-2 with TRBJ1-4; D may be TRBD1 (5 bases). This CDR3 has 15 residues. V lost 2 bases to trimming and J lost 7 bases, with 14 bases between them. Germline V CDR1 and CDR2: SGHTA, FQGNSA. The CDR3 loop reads CASSLPGAASEKLFF. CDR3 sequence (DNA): TGTGCCAGCAGCTTACCCGGGGCGGCTAGTGAAAAACTGTTTTTT.

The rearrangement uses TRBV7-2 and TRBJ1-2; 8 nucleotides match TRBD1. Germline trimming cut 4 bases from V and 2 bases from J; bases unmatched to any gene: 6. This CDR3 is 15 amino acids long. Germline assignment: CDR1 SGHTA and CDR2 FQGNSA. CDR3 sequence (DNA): TGTGCCAGCAGCTCCACCGGGACAGGAAACTATGGCTACACCTTC. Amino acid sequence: CASSSTGTGNYGYTF.

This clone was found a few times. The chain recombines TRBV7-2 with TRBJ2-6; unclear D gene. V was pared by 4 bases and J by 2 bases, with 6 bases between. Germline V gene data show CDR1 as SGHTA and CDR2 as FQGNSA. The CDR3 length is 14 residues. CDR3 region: CASSYQPGANVLTF. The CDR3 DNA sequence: TGTGCCAGCAGCTACCAGCCTGGGGCCAACGTCCTGACTTTC.